Listed here are 19 T cell receptor beta chains from one sample, sequenced in a study of blood T cell repertoires in COVID-19 (dated by TCRdb to the early 2020s). Library preparation employed the immunoSEQ multiplex PCR assay. This immuneACCESS table, as held by TCRdb, lists in-frame sequences with V and J called but not all clones. Of the missing ones, under half trace to an unresolved V gene in checked studies; the others have no known cause. The table for this sample lists around 100,000 clones; 87% of them were counted only once. Clones ranked in the top ten supply about 15% of the sample. Sequencing was done on a sample of peripheral blood. These receptors all come from a man aged 50 to 59 with acute or convalescent COVID-19.

The gene calls are TRBV4-1 and TRBJ1-4, with D perhaps matching TRBD1 (5 bases). The CDR3 runs to 15 residues. V gave up 2 bases and J gave up 8 bases, with 15 bases separating them. Germline assignment: CDR1 MGHRA and CDR2 YSYEKL. CDR3 sequence (DNA): TGCGCCAGCAGCCAACCTGGGGCTTTAAGGGAAAAACTGTTTTTT. Translation gives CASSQPGALREKLFF.

The chain uses TRBV5-4 and TRBJ2-4, with D unresolved. The CDR3 loop spans 14 amino acids. Trimming stripped 0 bases from V and 3 bases from J, with 7 bases between. Germline CDR1 reads SGHNT; CDR2 reads YYREEE (reference sequence). The CDR3 region has the DNA TGTGCCAGCAGCTTGGGCGAGGTCAAAAACATTCAGTACTTC. Translation gives CASSLGEVKNIQYF.

The rearrangement uses TRBV11-2 and TRBJ1-2; 8 bases align to TRBD1. The CDR3 has 16 residues. Germline assignment: CDR1 SGHAT and CDR2 FQNNGV. The ends lost 1 base at V and 4 bases at J; junction bases unmatched: 8. The CDR3 is CASSLAPDRAFYGYTF. CDR3 nucleotides: TGTGCCAGCAGCTTAGCGCCGGACAGGGCCTTCTATGGCTACACCTTC.

V is TRBV5-6 and J is TRBJ1-2, with D possibly matching TRBD1 (6 bases). Germline V gene sequence: CDR1 SGHDT, CDR2 YYEEEE. V shed 0 bases and J shed 2 bases, with 20 bases lying between them. CDR3 length: 18 amino acids. The DNA for the CDR3 is TGTGCCAGCAGCTTGGCCAGGCTATACAACAGGGCCAACTATGGCTACACCTTC. Protein product: CASSLARLYNRANYGYTF. The variable domain in full, with the rest retrieved from reference TRBV5-6 and TRBJ1-2, is DAGVTQSPTHLIKTRGQQVTLRCSPKSGHDTVSWYQQALGQGPQFIFQYYEEEERQRGNFPDRFSGHQFPNYSSELNVNALLLGDSALYLCASSLARLYNRANYGYTFGSGTRLTVV.

The gene calls are TRBV7-2 and TRBJ2-7; TRBD1 might be the D (6 bases). The CDR3 runs to 15 residues. Looked up from germline, CDR1 is SGHTA and CDR2 is FQGNSA. Trimming cost V 1 base and J 2 bases, with 12 bases left between them. CDR3 residues: CASSLGPRGTYEQYF. The CDR3 DNA sequence: TGTGCCAGCAGCTTAGGTCCCAGGGGCACCTACGAGCAGTACTTC.

The chain links TRBV6-1 to TRBJ1-1; a weak D match, TRBD1 (5 bases). This CDR3 has 16 residues. Trimming shortened V by 4 bases and J by 0 bases, and 15 bases separated the two germline ends. CDR1 is MNHNS and CDR2 is SASEGT in the germline V gene. The chain's CDR3 is CASSVAGLNLNTEAFF. The CDR3 bases are TGTGCCAGCAGTGTAGCGGGGCTCAACTTGAACACTGAAGCTTTCTTT.

J is TRBJ2-6 and V is TRBV10-1, with 13 bases fitting TRBD2. The CDR3 is 20 amino acids. CDR1 is WNHNN, CDR2 SYGVQD, per germline (reference sequence). With V trimmed by 8 bases and J by 0 bases, 13 bases remained unmatched. In DNA, the CDR3 is TGCGCCAGCGGGACGGGACTAGCGGGATCTACCTACTCTGGGGCCAACGTCCTGACTTTC. It encodes CASGTGLAGSTYSGANVLTF.

The rearrangement links TRBV5-6 to TRBJ2-6, with D possibly TRBD2 on 5 matching bases. This CDR3 is 16 amino acids long. Germline V CDR1 and CDR2: SGHDT, YYEEEE. V was cut by 2 bases and J by 6 bases, with 15 bases left in between. The CDR3 nucleotides are TGTGCCAGCAGCTTTCTACGGGATCCCGAGGCCAACGTCCTGACTTTC. Its translation: CASSFLRDPEANVLTF.

This clone has just one count. The chain carries TRBV11-2 and TRBJ2-1; D possibly corresponds to TRBD2 (6 bases). Trimming removed 5 bases from V and 8 bases from J, with 19 bases in between. This CDR3 comprises 15 residues. CDR1 and CDR2 (germline): SGHAT, FQNNGV. CDR3 residues: CASSRRSPGADEQFF. CDR3 nucleotide sequence: TGTGCCAGCAGCCGGCGGAGCCCGGGAGCCGATGAGCAGTTCTTC.

The V gene is TRBV5-1, the J gene TRBJ2-7; maybe TRBD2 (6 bases). Trimming shortened V by 4 bases and J by 7 bases, and 18 bases separated the two germline ends. Germline CDR1 SGHRS, CDR2 YFSETQ. The CDR3 spans 14 residues. The CDR3 nucleotides are TGCGCCAGCAGCCTGGGGACGTGGGAGGATGAGCAGTACTTC. It codes for CASSLGTWEDEQYF.

V usage is TRBV7-2 and J usage is TRBJ2-7; D remains unclear. V shed 5 bases and J shed 5 bases, with 10 bases lying between them. This CDR3 is 12 amino acids long. From germline, CDR1 is SGHTA and CDR2 FQGNSA. In nucleotides, the CDR3 is TGTGCCAGCAGCCCGGGTCCCCACGAGCAGTACTTC. Protein product: CASSPGPHEQYF.

This rearrangement joins TRBV19 to TRBJ2-5; D is possibly TRBD2 (6 bases). The V gene's germline CDR1 is LNHDA and CDR2 SQIVND (reference sequence). The CDR3 is made up of 13 amino acids. V gave up 3 bases and J gave up 4 bases, with 9 bases separating them. CDR3 protein: CASSMVGGETQYF. CDR3 DNA: TGTGCCAGTAGTATGGTGGGGGGAGAGACCCAGTACTTC.

The chain uses TRBV2 and TRBJ2-5, with D maybe TRBD2 (6 bases). CDR1 and CDR2 (germline): SNHLY, FYNNEI. The CDR3 consists of 13 residues. Trimming took 5 bases from V and 1 from J, leaving 8 bases between them. CDR3 nucleotides: TGTGCCAGCAGTCAGGAGGGCCAAGAGACCCAGTACTTC. It yields the protein CASSQEGQETQYF.

The CDR3 DNA reads as TGTGCCAGCAGCTTGACCAGGGATTCACCCCTCCACTTT. Protein: CASSLTRDSPLHF. This chain connects TRBV5-4 to TRBJ1-6; perhaps TRBD1 as D (5 bases). V was trimmed by 1 base and J by 8 bases, leaving 7 bases between them. The CDR3 covers 13 residues. Germline CDR1 reads SGHNT; CDR2 reads YYREEE (reference sequence). Filled out from reference TRBV5-4 and TRBJ1-6, the complete variable domain reads ETGVTQSPTHLIKTRGQQVTLRCSSQSGHNTVSWYQQALGQGPQFIFQYYREEENGRGNFPPRFSGLQFPNYSSELNVNALELDDSALYLCASSLTRDSPLHFGNGTRLTVT.

This rearrangement joins TRBV27 to TRBJ2-7; no clear D. CDR1 and CDR2 from the germline V gene are MNHEY and SMNVEV (reference sequence). Between the trimmed V and J ends, which lost 4 bases and 2 bases, there was a span of 9 bases. CDR3 size: 13 residues. CDR3 DNA: TGTGCCAGCAGTTCTAGTCTGACCTACGAGCAGTACTTC. This encodes CASSSSLTYEQYF.

The V and J genes are TRBV30 and TRBJ2-2; TRBD1 might be the D (5 bases). This CDR3 has 13 amino acids. V dropped 2 bases and J dropped 8 bases, with 12 bases sitting between them. Germline loops: CDR1 GTSNPN, CDR2 SVGIG (reference sequence). CDR3 region: CAWSKGRVGELFF. DNA for the CDR3: TGTGCCTGGAGTAAGGGGCGCGTAGGGGAGCTGTTTTTT.

The chain uses TRBV24-1 and TRBJ2-1; 8 bases map to TRBD2. This CDR3 is 12 amino acids long. Germline assignment: CDR1 KGHDR and CDR2 SFDVKD. After removal of 6 bases from V and 7 bases from J, the junction contained 1 base not matched to a gene. CDR3 bases: TGTGCCACCAGTCGCGGGGGGAATGAGCAGTTCTTC. Encoded protein: CATSRGGNEQFF.

The V gene is TRBV5-4, the J gene TRBJ2-7; a weak D match, TRBD2 (6 bases). This CDR3 spans 13 amino acids. Trimming pared 0 bases from V and 6 bases from J, leaving 10 bases between. Germline V gives CDR1 SGHNT, CDR2 YYREEE (reference sequence). The DNA of the CDR3 is TGTGCCAGCAGCTTGGAACTAGCCCTCGAGCAGTACTTC. This codes for CASSLELALEQYF.

The rearrangement links TRBV12-5 to TRBJ2-5; TRBD1 matches at 10 bases. CDR3 length equals 16 residues. Trimming at V came to 5 bases and at J to 7 bases, leaving 13 bases not matched to a gene. Germline CDR1 is LGHNT and CDR2 is FRNRAP. The CDR3 sequence: CASGPIRDRGEGTQYF. The CDR3 DNA is TGTGCTAGTGGTCCAATCCGGGACAGGGGTGAAGGGACCCAGTACTTC.